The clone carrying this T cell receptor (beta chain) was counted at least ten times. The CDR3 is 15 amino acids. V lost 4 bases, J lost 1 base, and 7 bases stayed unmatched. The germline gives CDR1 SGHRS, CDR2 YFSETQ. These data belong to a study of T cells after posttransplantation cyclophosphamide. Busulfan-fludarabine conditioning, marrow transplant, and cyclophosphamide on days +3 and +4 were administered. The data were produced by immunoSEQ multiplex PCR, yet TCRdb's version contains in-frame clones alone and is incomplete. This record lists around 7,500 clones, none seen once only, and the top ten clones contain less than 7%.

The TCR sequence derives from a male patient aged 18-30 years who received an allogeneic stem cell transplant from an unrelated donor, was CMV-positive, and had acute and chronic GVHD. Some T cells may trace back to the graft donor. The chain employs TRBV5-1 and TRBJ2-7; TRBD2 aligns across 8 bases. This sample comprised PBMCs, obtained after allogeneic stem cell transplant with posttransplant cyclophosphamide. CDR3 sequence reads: CASSTQTSVSYEQYF. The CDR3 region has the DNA TGCGCCAGCAGCACACAGACTAGCGTTTCCTACGAGCAGTACTTC.